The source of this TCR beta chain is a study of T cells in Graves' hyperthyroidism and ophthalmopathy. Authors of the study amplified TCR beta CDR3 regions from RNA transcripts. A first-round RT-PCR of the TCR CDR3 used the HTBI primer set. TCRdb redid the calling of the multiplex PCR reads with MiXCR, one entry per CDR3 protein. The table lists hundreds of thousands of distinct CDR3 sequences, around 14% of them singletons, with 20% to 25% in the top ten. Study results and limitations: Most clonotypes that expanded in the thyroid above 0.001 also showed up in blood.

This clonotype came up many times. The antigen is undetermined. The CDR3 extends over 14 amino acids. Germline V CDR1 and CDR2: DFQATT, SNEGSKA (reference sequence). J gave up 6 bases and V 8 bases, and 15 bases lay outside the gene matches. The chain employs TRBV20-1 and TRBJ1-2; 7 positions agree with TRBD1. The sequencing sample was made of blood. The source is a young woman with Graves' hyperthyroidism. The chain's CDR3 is CSSPPDRVHDGYTF. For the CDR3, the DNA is TGCAGTTCACCCCCAGACAGGGTCCACGATGGCTACACCTTC.